The following is a T cell receptor beta chain sequence with its context. Mismatch with germline at one junction end may stem from a read error. CDR1 is SQVTM, CDR2 ANQGSEA, per germline. This CDR3 has 13 amino acids. The data were obtained in a study of CD8 T cells in Susac syndrome. Study-level information: Within the sequenced Susac syndrome patient group, about six exhibited active disease and roughly 8 were in remission. When blood was drawn, patients with Susac syndrome were on intravenous immunoglobulin alone, on corticosteroids, or therapy-naive.

Through negative isolation, CD4+ and CD8+ T cells were obtained, while TEMRA cells were enriched using FACS. An amount of RNA that ranged from roughly 0.45 to 1 ug was reverse transcribed with random hexamers. TCRdb re-called the immunoSEQ multiplex PCR reads through MiXCR, storing one row per CDR3 protein. The data contain about 200,000 distinct CDR3 sequences, over 75% of them singletons. The TCR was taken from a human donor with Susac syndrome. The chain is built from TRBV29-1 and TRBJ2-3; no firm D call. The sequencing sample was made of CD4+ T cells from PBMCs. CDR3 DNA: TGCATCGTTGCCCCTGTCAGCACAGATACGCAGTATTTT. It codes for CIVAPVSTDTQYF.